The 14 T cell receptor beta chains in this list originate from one sample, sequenced in a study of T cell changes during pregnancy in multiple sclerosis. Some clones are missing from TCRdb's copy, which holds only in-frame ones; the method was immunoSEQ multiplex PCR. The sample lists over 45,000 clones; roughly 92% were seen once. The sequencing used CD4+ T cells from peripheral blood mononuclear cells, collected in the second trimester of pregnancy. Source of these receptors: a female donor in good health, enrolled as a control in a pregnancy study.

J is TRBJ2-1 and V is TRBV30, with 7 bases identical to TRBD2. Germline V gene data show CDR1 as GTSNPN and CDR2 as SVGIG (reference sequence). V dropped 3 bases and J dropped 0; count of bases not matched to a gene: 20. The CDR3 has 20 residues. In DNA form, the CDR3 reads TGTGCCTGGAGAGAGACCCGTTGGTCGCGCGGGAGCTTCTCCTACAATGAGCAGTTCTTC. It encodes CAWRETRWSRGSFSYNEQFF. The whole variable domain, remainder taken from reference TRBV30 and TRBJ2-1, is SQTIHQWPATLVQPVGSPLSLECTVEGTSNPNLYWYRQAAGRGLQLLFYSVGIGQISSEVPQNLSASRPQDRQFILSSKKLLLSDSGFYLCAWRETRWSRGSFSYNEQFFGPGTRLTVL.

The rearrangement links TRBV10-3 to TRBJ2-7; 10 bases fit TRBD1. The germline CDR1 and CDR2 sequences are ENHRY and SYGVKD. The CDR3 is made up of 17 amino acids. V gave up 0 bases and J gave up 2 bases; unmatched junction bases: 7. The CDR3 protein is CAISESFAGTGAYEQYF. CDR3 coding DNA: TGTGCCATCAGTGAGTCCTTCGCCGGGACAGGGGCCTACGAGCAGTACTTC.

The CDR3 loop reads CASRAEVKLFF. Here the CDR3 DNA reads TGTGCCAGCAGGGCGGAGGTGAAACTGTTTTTT. The rearrangement joins TRBV28 to TRBJ1-4, with D unclear. V shed 6 bases and J shed 11 bases, with 10 bases lying between them. The CDR3 covers 11 residues. Germline CDR1 is MDHEN and CDR2 is SYDVKM.

The chain couples TRBV7-3 to TRBJ2-3; 8 bases align to TRBD2. This CDR3 spans 15 amino acids. J lost 4 bases, V lost 5 bases, and 8 bases had no gene match. Germline loops: CDR1 SGHTA, CDR2 FQGTGA. CDR3: CASSAPGLGADTQYF. In DNA, the CDR3 is TGTGCCAGCAGCGCTCCGGGACTAGGCGCAGATACGCAGTATTTT.

The count of this clone is one. The chain uses TRBV11-3 and TRBJ2-7; 8 nucleotides line up with TRBD1. CDR3 size: 14 residues. Germline trimming cut 3 bases from V and 1 base from J; bases unmatched to any gene: 2. Germline V CDR1 and CDR2: SGHNT, YENEEA. CDR3 in DNA: TGTGCCAGCAGCTTGGACAGGGAATCCTACGAGCAGTACTTC. This gives the protein CASSLDRESYEQYF. The entire variable domain, with the rest obtained from reference TRBV11-3 and TRBJ2-7, is as follows: EAGVVQSPRYKIIEKKQPVAFWCNPISGHNTLYWYLQNLGQGPELLIRYENEEAVDDSQLPKDRFSAERLKGVDSTLKIQPAELGDSAVYLCASSLDRESYEQYFGPGTRLTVT.

This chain joins TRBV5-5 and TRBJ2-1; weak D call: TRBD2 (6 bases). The CDR3 is 15 amino acids. Germline values: CDR1 SGHKS, CDR2 YYEKEE (reference sequence). With 0 bases removed from V and 2 bases from J, the gap between germline ends came to 9 bases. CDR3 amino acids: CASSLGGTTYNEQFF. CDR3 sequence (DNA): TGTGCCAGCAGCTTGGGCGGGACGACCTACAATGAGCAGTTCTTC.

This chain connects TRBV6-6 to TRBJ2-7; TRBD1 might be the D (6 bases). Trimming took off 7 bases at V and 0 bases at J, with 16 bases between the two ends. The CDR3 loop spans 15 amino acids. Germline V gives CDR1 MNHNY, CDR2 SVGAGI (reference sequence). CDR3 protein: CASTQTGPSSYEQYF. Written as DNA, the CDR3 is TGTGCCAGCACCCAAACAGGGCCCAGCTCCTACGAGCAGTACTTC.

DNA of the CDR3: TGTGCCAGCAGCTTCCTACAGGGTGCGGCCGCTGGCTACACCTTC. Its protein is CASSFLQGAAAGYTF. This sequence joins TRBV9 and TRBJ1-2; possibly TRBD1 for D (6 bases). The germline CDR1 and CDR2 sequences are SGDLS and YYNGEE. V was trimmed by 4 bases and J by 7 bases, leaving 20 bases between them. This CDR3 spans 15 amino acids.

The chain uses TRBV28 and TRBJ1-1; D is possibly TRBD1 (5 bases). Per germline, CDR1 MDHEN and CDR2 SYDVKM. The CDR3 length is 12 residues. V was trimmed by 5 bases and J by 3 bases, leaving 7 bases between them. CDR3 nucleotide sequence: TGTGCCAGCAGTCGACAGTACACTGAAGCTTTCTTT. Translated: CASSRQYTEAFF. Looking up the rest from reference TRBV28 and TRBJ1-1 gives the full variable domain: DVKVTQSSRYLVKRTGEKVFLECVQDMDHENMFWYRQDPGLGLRLIYFSYDVKMKEKGDIPEGYSVSREKKERFSLILESASTNQTSMYLCASSRQYTEAFFGQGTRLTVV.

The chain has TRBV7-9 and TRBJ2-3; 9 bases agree with TRBD2. The CDR3 totals 16 residues. Germline lookup yields CDR1 SEHNR and CDR2 FQNEAQ (reference sequence). The trim removed 1 base at V and 4 bases at J, leaving 6 bases unmatched. The CDR3 region has the DNA TGTGCCAGCAGCTTAGAGGGCGGGAGGGCTGCAGATACGCAGTATTTT. This codes for CASSLEGGRAADTQYF.

V usage is TRBV28 and J usage is TRBJ2-7; 8 nucleotides match TRBD2. The ends lost 8 bases at V and 3 bases at J; junction bases unmatched: 6. The CDR3 runs to 13 residues. Germline CDR1 MDHEN, CDR2 SYDVKM. The CDR3: CASFEAGDYEQYF. The CDR3 DNA follows: TGTGCCAGCTTCGAAGCGGGAGACTACGAGCAGTACTTC.

This clone was detected only once. The rearrangement links TRBV11-2 to TRBJ2-1; 9 bases line up with TRBD2. Germline V gene data show CDR1 as SGHAT and CDR2 as FQNNGV. The CDR3 has 15 residues. V lost 5 bases and J lost 6; bases outside the gene matches: 8. The CDR3 sequence: CASSKLAGRTNEQFF. Written as DNA, the CDR3 is TGTGCCAGCAGCAAACTAGCGGGCCGAACCAATGAGCAGTTCTTC. Supplemented by reference TRBV11-2 and TRBJ2-1, the full variable domain reads EAGVAQSPRYKIIEKRQSVAFWCNPISGHATLYWYQQILGQGPKLLIQFQNNGVVDDSQLPKDRFSAERLKGVDSTLKIQPAKLEDSAVYLCASSKLAGRTNEQFFGPGTRLTVL.

This chain uses TRBV18 with TRBJ2-1; the match to TRBD2 covers 8 bases. CDR1 KGHSH and CDR2 LQKENI come from the germline V gene. V dropped 3 bases and J dropped 7; count of bases not matched to a gene: 8. This CDR3 contains 15 residues. The CDR3 region is CASSPDREGQNEQFF. The DNA for the CDR3 is TGTGCCAGCTCACCTGACCGGGAGGGCCAGAATGAGCAGTTCTTC.

The count of this clone is one. The chain uses TRBV5-4 and TRBJ2-7; 10 bases match TRBD1. Germline-derived CDR1 and CDR2 are SGHNT and YYREEE (reference sequence). The CDR3 has 13 amino acids. V lost 0 bases, J lost 7 bases, and 1 base stayed unmatched. The CDR3 DNA reads TGTGCCAGCAGCTTGGTGGGACAGGGGGAGCAGTACTTC. It is translated as CASSLVGQGEQYF. Using reference TRBV5-4 and TRBJ2-7 for the parts outside the CDR3, the full variable domain is ETGVTQSPTHLIKTRGQQVTLRCSSQSGHNTVSWYQQALGQGPQFIFQYYREEENGRGNFPPRFSGLQFPNYSSELNVNALELDDSALYLCASSLVGQGEQYFGPGTRLTVT.